The clone carrying this T cell receptor (beta chain) was recorded many times. Over 180 million TCR-beta sequences from 15-18 subjects were obtained in each sequencing run. TCRdb reprocessed the 5' RACE reads via MiXCR and lists one record per CDR3 protein. In the table there are tens of thousands of distinct CDR3 sequences, around 4% of which are singletons. Trimming left V 5 bases short and J 2 bases short, with 14 bases between. The germline V gene encodes CDR1 DFQATT and CDR2 SNEGSKA (reference sequence). The CDR3 has 14 amino acids. This entry is derived from a study of neurological immune-mediated disorders. Described time point: longitudinal time-point 3. It was from 2 million PBMCs stored at -80 C that the unsorted libraries were obtained.

The sample was PBMCs. The receptor was derived from a woman in her sixties or seventies with multiple sclerosis. This chain links TRBV20-1 with TRBJ2-3, with D possibly being TRBD1 (6 bases). The CDR3 nucleotides read TGCAGTGCTTTGGGACAAAAACCCACAGATACGCAGTATTTT. Its translation: CSALGQKPTDTQYF.